This TCR beta chain was captured in a study of blood T cell repertoires in COVID-19. Study-level information: COVID-19 samples from acute and convalescent phases originated in the United States, Italy and Spain. Sources were T cells, B-cell-depleted T cells, or PBMCs; the material itself was cDNA or gDNA.

The authors' processing: Amplification from reference gene primers served as the basis for estimated nucleated cell counts. Sequenced by immunoSEQ multiplex PCR; TCRdb stores in-frame clones only, minus some. Clone size and V and J calls were adopted from that table, with D and trimming inferred from the DNA. This sample has 160,000 or so clones, with 82% found just once. The CDR3 has 15 residues. The germline V gene encodes CDR1 SGHNT and CDR2 YYREEE (reference sequence). V lost 4 bases and J lost 5, with 18 bases in between. The chain couples TRBV5-4 to TRBJ1-2, with D possibly TRBD1 on 5 matching bases. The sequence came from a woman between 65 and 79 years old with acute or convalescent COVID-19. The sequencing sample was made of peripheral blood. The CDR3 DNA follows: TGTGCCAGCAGCCGCTGGGGGGTTGGACGGTATGGCTACACCTTC. The encoded protein is CASSRWGVGRYGYTF.